The 20 T cell receptor beta chains listed next were all sequenced from one sample in a study of OX40 agonist ivuxolimab in advanced cancers. TCRdb's copy holds only in-frame clones and misses some; the assay was immunoSEQ multiplex PCR. The sample has roughly 80,000 clones, around four fifths seen once. Sample: CD4+ or CD8+ T cells sorted from blood, taken in a trial of the OX40 agonist ivuxolimab. The receptors were sampled from an adult with an advanced solid tumor such as melanoma, head and neck, liver or kidney cancer.

The chain joins TRBV5-1 to TRBJ1-6; D uncertain. V was pared by 4 bases and J by 5 bases, with 10 bases between. This CDR3 region has 14 residues. The germline V gene has CDR1 SGHRS and CDR2 YFSETQ. The CDR3 DNA sequence: TGCGCCAGCAGCCCGGGTCCTGATAATTCACCCCTCCACTTT. Protein: CASSPGPDNSPLHF.

This clone was recorded a few times. The chain has TRBV5-1 and TRBJ2-2; weak D call: TRBD2 (6 bases). CDR1 is SGHRS and CDR2 is YFSETQ in the germline V gene. The CDR3 totals 16 residues. V was clipped by 5 bases and J by 5 bases, with 19 bases between them. The CDR3 DNA reads TGCGCCAGCAGGGTTGCCGGGACTCCGGGGACCGGGGAGCTGTTTTTT. Its protein product is CASRVAGTPGTGELFF. The complete variable domain, with remaining parts taken from reference TRBV5-1 and TRBJ2-2, reads KAGVTQTPRYLIKTRGQQVTLSCSPISGHRSVSWYQQTPGQGLQFLFEYFSETQRNKGNFPGRFSGRQFSNSRSEMNVSTLELGDSALYLCASRVAGTPGTGELFFGEGSRLTVL.

The CDR3 loop reads CASSPEGGSTDTQYF. Written as DNA, the CDR3 is TGTGCCAGCAGCCCCGAGGGAGGGAGCACAGATACGCAGTATTTT. The chain has TRBV11-3 and TRBJ2-3; TRBD2 matches at 7 bases. V gave up 5 bases and J gave up 0 bases; unmatched junction bases: 5. Germline CDR1 is SGHNT and CDR2 is YENEEA. The CDR3 has 15 residues. Full variable domain (rest looked up from reference TRBV11-3 and TRBJ2-3): EAGVVQSPRYKIIEKKQPVAFWCNPISGHNTLYWYLQNLGQGPELLIRYENEEAVDDSQLPKDRFSAERLKGVDSTLKIQPAELGDSAVYLCASSPEGGSTDTQYFGPGTRLTVL.

The chain uses TRBV27 and TRBJ1-4, with D possibly being TRBD1 (6 bases). The CDR3 contains 15 residues. Germline V gene sequence: CDR1 MNHEY, CDR2 SMNVEV (reference sequence). Trimming left V 1 base short and J 6 bases short, with 12 bases between. CDR3 in amino acids: CASSLFGGADEKLFF. The CDR3, as DNA: TGTGCCAGCAGTTTATTTGGGGGCGCGGATGAAAAACTGTTTTTT.

The genes are TRBV9 and TRBJ1-5, with no clear D. The V gene lost 0 bases and the J gene lost 0 bases, with 7 bases spanning the gap. The CDR3 is 15 residues long. CDR1 is SGDLS, CDR2 YYNGEE, per germline. The DNA for the CDR3 is TGTGCCAGCAGCGTAGAGGGAGATAGCAATCAGCCCCAGCATTTT. As protein: CASSVEGDSNQPQHF.

The chain combines TRBV7-6 with TRBJ2-4; the D is unclear. From germline, CDR1 is SGHVS and CDR2 FNYEAQ. V gave up 1 base and J gave up 9 bases, with 10 bases separating them. The CDR3 runs 13 residues. The CDR3 coding sequence is TGTGCCAGCAGCTTAGATTTGAAGGGCATTCAGTACTTC. This codes for CASSLDLKGIQYF.

The chain joins TRBV7-8 to TRBJ1-1; 7 bases agree with TRBD1. This CDR3 contains 14 residues. With V trimmed by 5 bases and J by 1 base, 4 bases remained unmatched. CDR1 SGHVS and CDR2 FQNEAQ come from the germline V gene. The CDR3 DNA reads as TGTGCCAGCAGCCCCGGGACAGAGAACACTGAAGCTTTCTTT. This translates into CASSPGTENTEAFF.

The chain is built from TRBV6-1 and TRBJ1-1; no firm D call. Trimming took off 6 bases at V and 0 bases at J, with 11 bases between the two ends. CDR1 and CDR2 from the germline V gene are MNHNS and SASEGT. The length of the CDR3 is 14 residues. Written as DNA, the CDR3 is TGTGCCAGCAGCAGACTTGGGATGAACACTGAAGCTTTCTTT. Translated: CASSRLGMNTEAFF.

The rearrangement joins TRBV4-2 to TRBJ1-4; D is uncertain. CDR1 is LGHNA and CDR2 is YNFKEQ in the germline V gene. Trimming removed 0 bases from V and 8 bases from J, with 13 bases in between. This CDR3 spans 15 amino acids. Here the CDR3 DNA reads TGTGCCAGCAGCCAAGAAGGAGTAGGAGGCGAAAAACTGTTTTTT. This encodes CASSQEGVGGEKLFF.

This clone was seen more than once but under ten times. This sequence joins TRBV9 and TRBJ2-1, with 8 bases fitting TRBD1. V shed 4 bases and J 8 bases; nucleotides not matched to a gene: 5. This CDR3 has 13 amino acids. Looked up from germline, CDR1 is SGDLS and CDR2 is YYNGEE. As DNA, the CDR3 is TGTGCCAGCAGCCTCAGGGGGCGGGATGAGCAGTTCTTC. The encoded protein is CASSLRGRDEQFF.

This CDR3 is CASSFSPNQPQHF. The CDR3 DNA reads as TGTGCCAGTAGTTTCTCCCCGAATCAGCCCCAGCATTTT. J is TRBJ1-5 and V is TRBV19; no reliable D call. The CDR3 spans 13 residues. The germline CDR1 and CDR2 sequences are LNHDA and SQIVND (reference sequence). Trimming pared 5 bases from V and 4 bases from J, leaving 9 bases between.

This clone showed up just a few times. The genes are TRBV5-8 and TRBJ1-3; D is possibly TRBD1 (5 bases). The CDR3 totals 14 residues. Germline V gives CDR1 SGHTS, CDR2 YDEGEE. V was cut by 0 bases and J by 2 bases, with 6 bases left in between. The CDR3 DNA reads TGTGCCAGCAGCTTGGAGGGGACTGGAAACACCATATATTTT. Translation: CASSLEGTGNTIYF.

The V gene is TRBV5-6, the J gene TRBJ2-7, with 8 bases fitting TRBD1. V was clipped by 4 bases and J by 5 bases; unmatched bases: 8. CDR3 size: 14 residues. The germline V gene has CDR1 SGHDT and CDR2 YYEEEE. The CDR3 DNA is TGTGCCAGCAGCCCGGGACAGGAGGGGGACGAGCAGTACTTC. It is translated as CASSPGQEGDEQYF.

The rearrangement uses TRBV4-2 and TRBJ2-3; 8 nucleotides align to TRBD2. Germline CDR1 LGHNA, CDR2 YNFKEQ. Trimming removed 2 bases from V and 5 bases from J; junction bases left unmatched: 6. This CDR3 is 15 amino acids long. CDR3 nucleotide sequence: TGTGCCAGCAGCCAAATGGCGGGGGGATTAGATACGCAGTATTTT. As protein: CASSQMAGGLDTQYF.

The chain uses TRBV7-9 and TRBJ2-3; 13 positions agree with TRBD2. Trimming took 5 bases from V and 0 from J; bases not matched to a gene: 2. The germline CDR1 and CDR2 sequences are SEHNR and FQNEAQ (reference sequence). The CDR3 totals 16 residues. The CDR3 loop is CASSRLAGGSTDTQYF. For the CDR3, the DNA is TGTGCCAGCAGCCGACTAGCGGGGGGAAGCACAGATACGCAGTATTTT.

The count of this clone is one. V gene TRBV7-2 combines with J gene TRBJ1-2; D is ambiguous. V lost 0 bases and J lost 4, with 9 bases in between. The V gene's germline CDR1 is SGHTA and CDR2 FQGNSA. The CDR3 totals 14 residues. CDR3 coding DNA: TGTGCCAGCAGCTTAGCAGGGCCGGCCTATGGCTACACCTTC. Residues: CASSLAGPAYGYTF.

The chain carries TRBV28 and TRBJ2-7, with D perhaps matching TRBD1 or TRBD2 (5 bases each). CDR1 and CDR2 from the germline V gene are MDHEN and SYDVKM. The V and J ends lost 2 bases and 0 bases respectively, with 11 bases between them. This CDR3 contains 15 residues. The CDR3 is CASSLSGGLSYEQYF. The CDR3 DNA reads as TGTGCCAGCAGTTTAAGTGGGGGTCTCTCCTACGAGCAGTACTTC.

This clone has only a few counts. This chain links TRBV28 with TRBJ2-7; 8 bases are shared with TRBD2. CDR1 is MDHEN and CDR2 is SYDVKM in the germline V gene. The CDR3 contains 16 residues. Germline trimming cut 3 bases from V and 0 bases from J; bases unmatched to any gene: 7. The CDR3 sequence: CASSFSLAGLSYEQYF. CDR3 in DNA: TGTGCCAGCAGTTTCAGCCTAGCGGGTCTCTCCTACGAGCAGTACTTC.

The chain couples TRBV29-1 to TRBJ2-5, with 12 bases matching TRBD2. The CDR3 covers 13 residues. Germline V gene data show CDR1 as SQVTM and CDR2 as ANQGSEA. V was clipped by 4 bases and J by 5 bases; unmatched bases: 2. The CDR3 loop reads CSVASGGAETQYF. DNA for the CDR3: TGCAGCGTTGCTAGCGGGGGGGCCGAGACCCAGTACTTC.

The CDR3 spells CASSPGRLTGWEQFF. For the CDR3, the DNA is TGTGCCAGCAGCCCTGGGAGGCTAACCGGCTGGGAGCAGTTCTTC. The rearrangement uses TRBV6-1 and TRBJ2-1; tentatively, D is TRBD2 (6 bases). The germline V gene has CDR1 MNHNS and CDR2 SASEGT. The CDR3 covers 15 residues. V lost 6 bases and J 10 bases, leaving 22 bases between the germline ends.